Below, 21 T cell receptor beta chains from the same sample are listed, as sequenced in a study of T-cell memory formation after mild COVID-19. MiXCR, run by TCRdb on the 5' RACE reads, gives a single entry per CDR3 protein. The sample records fewer than 110,000 distinct CDR3 sequences, around an eighth being singletons. What was sequenced was PBMCs or a T cell subset sorted from them (not recorded which). Every receptor here comes from a man aged 18-30 years who had mild COVID-19 (a few samples of this study predate the infection). Cell type and time point are not known.

The rearrangement uses TRBV5-4 and TRBJ1-1, with D possibly TRBD1 on 6 matching bases. Germline-derived CDR1 and CDR2 are SGHNT and YYREEE (reference sequence). The CDR3 consists of 17 residues. Trimming removed 2 bases at V and 1 base at J, with 18 bases between. The CDR3 is CASSFLPSGTQNTEAFF. As DNA, the CDR3 is TGTGCCAGCAGCTTCCTACCCTCGGGGACACAGAACACTGAAGCTTTCTTT.

Written as DNA, the CDR3 is TGTGCCAGCCGGACAGGGAGGAACACTGAAGCTTTCTTT. The encoded protein is CASRTGRNTEAFF. The rearrangement links TRBV6-6 to TRBJ1-1, with 8 nucleotides matching TRBD1. V dropped 8 bases and J dropped 1; count of bases not matched to a gene: 3. Germline V gives CDR1 MNHNY, CDR2 SVGAGI (reference sequence). The CDR3 covers 13 residues.

The chain has TRBV7-9 and TRBJ2-6, with D possibly matching TRBD2 (5 bases). The CDR3 is 17 amino acids. CDR1 and CDR2 from the germline V gene are SEHNR and FQNEAQ (reference sequence). Trimming pared 5 bases from V and 3 bases from J, leaving 17 bases between. The chain's CDR3 is CASSPVEGVIGANVLTF. The CDR3 region has the DNA TGTGCCAGCAGCCCGGTCGAGGGTGTAATTGGGGCCAACGTCCTGACTTTC.

This sequence joins TRBV5-1 and TRBJ2-7, with 10 bases fitting TRBD1. Per germline, CDR1 SGHRS and CDR2 YFSETQ. Trimming removed 0 bases from V and 5 bases from J; junction bases left unmatched: 8. CDR3 length: 16 amino acids. The CDR3 sequence: CASSLAGTGAIHEQYF. The CDR3 nucleotides are TGCGCCAGCAGCTTGGCCGGGACAGGGGCAATCCACGAGCAGTACTTC.

Only a few counts were recorded for this clonotype. This sequence joins TRBV7-9 and TRBJ1-4; D call uncertain. Germline assignment: CDR1 SEHNR and CDR2 FQNEAQ (reference sequence). Trimming removed 5 bases from V and 4 bases from J, with 17 bases in between. This CDR3 spans 16 amino acids. CDR3 sequence: CASSPALGANNEKLFF. CDR3 DNA: TGTGCCAGCAGCCCAGCCTTGGGAGCAAATAATGAAAAACTGTTTTTT.

This chain joins TRBV11-2 and TRBJ2-7; D is perhaps TRBD2 (6 bases). This CDR3 spans 12 amino acids. Per germline, CDR1 SGHAT and CDR2 FQNNGV. V was pared by 8 bases and J by 2 bases, with 10 bases between. The CDR3 region has the DNA TGTGCCAGCCGAGGGACTCCCTACGAGCAGTACTTC. Translating it yields CASRGTPYEQYF. Complete variable domain (other parts from reference TRBV11-2 and TRBJ2-7): EAGVAQSPRYKIIEKRQSVAFWCNPISGHATLYWYQQILGQGPKLLIQFQNNGVVDDSQLPKDRFSAERLKGVDSTLKIQPAKLEDSAVYLCASRGTPYEQYFGPGTRLTVT.

This clonotype was picked up a small number of times. The chain links TRBV11-2 to TRBJ2-2; 12 positions agree with TRBD2. J gave up 5 bases and V 5 bases, and 3 bases lay outside the gene matches. The CDR3 runs 15 residues. The germline V gene encodes CDR1 SGHAT and CDR2 FQNNGV. CDR3 residues: CASSPTSGGTGELFF. CDR3 bases: TGTGCCAGCAGCCCTACTAGCGGGGGGACCGGGGAGCTGTTTTTT.

V is TRBV28 and J is TRBJ2-7, with D possibly TRBD1 on 5 matching bases. Trimming pared 4 bases from V and 2 bases from J, leaving 12 bases between. CDR1 MDHEN and CDR2 SYDVKM come from the germline V gene. The CDR3 contains 14 residues. In DNA, the CDR3 is TGTGCCAGCAGTTCTCAACAGGTACCCTACGAGCAGTACTTC. Amino acids: CASSSQQVPYEQYF.

The rearrangement uses TRBV7-3 and TRBJ2-7; D gene ambiguous. Germline V gene sequence: CDR1 SGHTA, CDR2 FQGTGA. Trimming cost V 2 bases and J 6 bases, with 17 bases left between them. The CDR3 extends over 15 amino acids. CDR3 sequence reads: CASSLYAISLSEQYF. CDR3 DNA sequence: TGTGCCAGCAGCTTATATGCGATAAGTTTGAGCGAGCAGTACTTC. The complete variable domain, with remaining parts taken from reference TRBV7-3 and TRBJ2-7, reads GAGVSQTPSNKVTEKGKYVELRCDPISGHTALYWYRQSLGQGPEFLIYFQGTGAADDSGLPNDRFFAVRPEGSVSTLKIQRTERGDSAVYLCASSLYAISLSEQYFGPGTRLTVT.

The rearrangement joins TRBV7-9 to TRBJ2-2; 8 bases are a match to TRBD2. The germline V gene encodes CDR1 SEHNR and CDR2 FQNEAQ (reference sequence). CDR3 length: 17 residues. Unmatched junction bases numbered 11, after V lost 3 bases and J lost 5 bases. The CDR3 coding sequence is TGTGCCAGCAGCTTCGTTCGGGGGGGCCTATCGACCGGGGAGCTGTTTTTT. Translating gives CASSFVRGGLSTGELFF.

This clonotype was recorded many times. The V and J genes are TRBV12-3 or TRBV12-4 and TRBJ1-3; 9 bases are a match to TRBD1. V trimming: 8 bases; J trimming: 5 bases; junction bases outside the gene matches: 10. This CDR3 spans 15 amino acids. Here the CDR3 DNA reads TGTGCCAGCGGGACAGGGAAAAGCCAGCGAAACACCATATATTTT. Protein sequence: CASGTGKSQRNTIYF.

The CDR3 spells CASSHPGERYSGNTIYF. CDR3 DNA: TGTGCCAGCAGCCATCCAGGGGAGCGGTACTCTGGAAACACCATATATTTT. V gene TRBV4-2 combines with J gene TRBJ1-3; weak D call: TRBD1 (6 bases). The CDR3 covers 17 residues. Trimming stripped 3 bases from V and 0 bases from J, with 15 bases between. Germline CDR1 LGHNA, CDR2 YNFKEQ.

This clonotype showed up just a few times. The V gene is TRBV15, the J gene TRBJ1-4; possible D gene TRBD1, 5 bases. The CDR3 length is 17 residues. Trimming took off 3 bases at V and 0 bases at J, with 14 bases between the two ends. The germline CDR1 and CDR2 sequences are LNHNV and YYDKDF (reference sequence). The CDR3 sequence is CATSSILTGATNEKLFF. The CDR3 region has the DNA TGTGCCACCAGCAGCATTCTAACAGGCGCAACTAATGAAAAACTGTTTTTT.

This clonotype appeared a single time. The V and J genes are TRBV5-4 and TRBJ2-5; 7 positions match TRBD1. The CDR3 is 14 amino acids. V dropped 4 bases and J dropped 4; count of bases not matched to a gene: 7. Germline CDR1 and CDR2: SGHNT and YYREEE (reference sequence). This chain's CDR3 is CASSQQGRGETQYF. The CDR3 bases are TGTGCCAGCAGCCAACAGGGGCGCGGAGAGACCCAGTACTTC.

This clonotype has more than one count but fewer than ten. This rearrangement joins TRBV9 to TRBJ1-1; unclear D gene. V was clipped by 5 bases and J by 0 bases, with 14 bases between them. This CDR3 has 15 residues. Germline V gene data show CDR1 as SGDLS and CDR2 as YYNGEE. This chain's CDR3 is CASSGVMGMNTEAFF. Here the CDR3 DNA reads TGTGCCAGCAGTGGGGTTATGGGCATGAACACTGAAGCTTTCTTT.

In its sample, this clonotype was seen many times. The chain joins TRBV4-2 to TRBJ2-3; D is perhaps TRBD1 or TRBD2 (7 bases each). Per the germline V gene, CDR1 is LGHNA and CDR2 is YNFKEQ. Trimming took 2 bases from V and 1 from J, leaving 13 bases between them. This CDR3 is 16 amino acids long. CDR3 region: CASSQSQGRGTDTQYF. The CDR3 DNA sequence: TGTGCCAGCAGCCAATCACAGGGGAGGGGCACAGATACGCAGTATTTT.

This chain links TRBV7-6 with TRBJ2-5; D is possibly TRBD1 or TRBD2 (5 bases each). The CDR3 has 13 amino acids. V lost 4 bases and J lost 3, with 9 bases in between. Looked up from germline, CDR1 is SGHVS and CDR2 is FNYEAQ. The CDR3 protein is CASSYLGEETQYF. CDR3 nucleotide sequence: TGTGCCAGCAGCTATCTGGGGGAAGAGACCCAGTACTTC.

This clonotype was observed a handful of times. This chain joins TRBV7-9 and TRBJ1-2, with D maybe TRBD1 (5 bases). This CDR3 has 14 residues. The germline gives CDR1 SEHNR, CDR2 FQNEAQ (reference sequence). The ends were cut back, 4 bases at V and 5 bases at J, with 14 bases in the middle. The CDR3, as DNA: TGTGCCAGCAGCTGGTTCGCGGGGGGATATGGCTACACCTTC. Its translation is CASSWFAGGYGYTF.

This rearrangement joins TRBV24-1 to TRBJ2-1, with TRBD1 identical over 11 bases. CDR3 length equals 16 residues. Trimming cost V 4 bases and J 5 bases; bases outside gene matches: 6. Germline-derived CDR1 and CDR2 are KGHDR and SFDVKD. In nucleotides, the CDR3 is TGTGCCACCAGTGAATCGGGACAGGGGGTGAACAATGAGCAGTTCTTC. This sequence encodes CATSESGQGVNNEQFF.

There are a few counts of this clonotype. This chain connects TRBV7-9 to TRBJ1-6; TRBD1 might be the D (6 bases). Germline CDR1 is SEHNR and CDR2 is FQNEAQ (reference sequence). The CDR3 loop spans 16 amino acids. The V and J ends lost 4 bases and 7 bases respectively, with 17 bases between them. The CDR3 DNA sequence: TGTGCCAGCAGCTCCCGCCGGGGGCAGGGGAATTCACCCCTCCACTTT. It translates to CASSSRRGQGNSPLHF.

The rearrangement links TRBV5-5 to TRBJ2-1; tentatively, D is TRBD1 (6 bases). V dropped 4 bases and J dropped 10 bases, with 15 bases sitting between them. Germline assignment: CDR1 SGHKS and CDR2 YYEKEE (reference sequence). The CDR3 runs to 13 residues. The CDR3, as DNA: TGTGCCAGCAGCCAAGGACAGAGCACGGAGCAGTTCTTC. Translating gives CASSQGQSTEQFF.